The 18 T cell receptor beta chains given below trace back to one sample, sequenced in a study of T-cell reconstitution after alpha-beta-depleted transplantation in children. Preparing the TCRbeta library involved the use of unique molecular identifiers. TCRdb passed the PCR reads through MiXCR, listing each CDR3 protein once. The data show 700,000 to 950,000 distinct CDR3 sequences, approximately 15% seen once. Here the sequenced sample was PBMCs, mostly from graft donor cells, taken 360 days after TCRalphabeta/CD19-depleted stem cell transplant. Source of these receptors: a male patient between 5 and 17 years old who had a stem cell transplant for acute lymphoblastic leukemia, so the T cells may come from the graft donor.

This clonotype has ten or more counts. The chain couples TRBV6-5 to TRBJ2-1; D is possibly TRBD2 (6 bases). This CDR3 spans 15 amino acids. Germline CDR1 reads MNHEY; CDR2 reads SVGAGI. Deletions cut 8 bases from V and 8 bases from J, with 22 bases between. In DNA, the CDR3 is TGTGCCAGCCGGGGATCTGGGCGGGAAGGCGATGAGCAGTTCTTC. Translated: CASRGSGREGDEQFF.

This clonotype has more than one count but fewer than ten. The J gene is TRBJ2-1, the V gene TRBV24-1, with D possibly matching TRBD2 (5 bases). The germline V gene has CDR1 KGHDR and CDR2 SFDVKD. This CDR3 has 17 residues. Deletions cut 3 bases from V and 6 bases from J, with 20 bases between. The chain's CDR3 is CATSDALGPRAGNEQFF. The CDR3 DNA reads TGTGCCACCAGTGATGCGCTCGGACCGCGGGCAGGCAATGAGCAGTTCTTC.

This chain uses TRBV29-1 with TRBJ1-1; TRBD1 is a possible D gene (5 bases). The CDR3 totals 12 residues. Germline V CDR1 and CDR2: SQVTM, ANQGSEA. The CDR3 region has the DNA TGCAGTGCGGGACTCCGGAACACTGAAGCTTTCTTT. It specifies CSAGLRNTEAFF.

CDR3 nucleotide sequence: TGTGCCAGCAGCCGGACCGGGACTGACATAGAGAAAAACATTCAGTACTTC. Amino acids: CASSRTGTDIEKNIQYF. The chain joins TRBV7-9 to TRBJ2-4; possibly TRBD2 for D (6 bases). This CDR3 has 17 amino acids. V lost 5 bases, J lost 4 bases, and 21 bases lay in between. Per the germline V gene, CDR1 is SEHNR and CDR2 is FQNEAQ (reference sequence).

The CDR3 DNA sequence: TGCAGCGCCCAAGCGGGAGTTGGCACCGGGGAGCTGTTTTTT. Residues: CSAQAGVGTGELFF. The rearrangement links TRBV29-1 to TRBJ2-2; 8 bases fit TRBD2. CDR1 is SQVTM and CDR2 is ANQGSEA in the germline V gene. The CDR3 is 14 residues long. Unmatched junction bases numbered 8, after V lost 7 bases and J lost 4 bases.

The genes are TRBV11-2 and TRBJ2-1; D is unresolved. CDR1 and CDR2 (germline): SGHAT, FQNNGV. V was clipped by 3 bases and J by 6 bases, with 9 bases between them. This CDR3 is built from 13 residues. CDR3 loop: CASSFSLVNEQFF. CDR3 sequence (DNA): TGTGCCAGCAGCTTTTCACTTGTCAATGAGCAGTTCTTC. Full variable domain (remainder filled in from reference TRBV11-2 and TRBJ2-1): EAGVAQSPRYKIIEKRQSVAFWCNPISGHATLYWYQQILGQGPKLLIQFQNNGVVDDSQLPKDRFSAERLKGVDSTLKIQPAKLEDSAVYLCASSFSLVNEQFFGPGTRLTVL.

This clonotype turned up a few times. This rearrangement joins TRBV5-1 to TRBJ2-3; 8 bases fit TRBD2. CDR3 size: 16 residues. Per the germline V gene, CDR1 is SGHRS and CDR2 is YFSETQ. Unmatched junction bases numbered 9, after V lost 3 bases and J lost 3 bases. The CDR3, as DNA: TGCGCCAGCAGCTACACCGGGACTAGACGAACAGATACGCAGTATTTT. The encoded protein is CASSYTGTRRTDTQYF.

This clonotype was picked up a small number of times. V gene TRBV14 combines with J gene TRBJ1-2; TRBD1 agrees at 7 bases. The CDR3 has 13 residues. The germline gives CDR1 SGHDN, CDR2 FVKESK. V was clipped by 4 bases and J by 5 bases; unmatched bases: 4. Here the CDR3 reads CASSPGQPYGYTF. In DNA, the CDR3 is TGTGCCAGCAGCCCGGGACAGCCTTATGGCTACACCTTC.

The chain employs TRBV29-1 and TRBJ2-1, with TRBD1 as a possible D gene (6 bases). Trimming left V 6 bases short and J 3 bases short, with 12 bases between. The length of the CDR3 is 13 residues. CDR1 is SQVTM, CDR2 ANQGSEA, per germline. The CDR3 is CSVSGQYYNEQFF. CDR3 nucleotide sequence: TGCAGCGTAAGCGGACAGTACTACAATGAGCAGTTCTTC.

This clonotype has ten or more counts. J is TRBJ2-2 and V is TRBV2; unclear D gene. Germline CDR1 is SNHLY and CDR2 is FYNNEI. V lost 4 bases and J 8 bases, leaving 20 bases between the germline ends. This CDR3 has 16 amino acids. This CDR3 reads CASSVIRRPKGGELFF. CDR3 nucleotides: TGTGCCAGCAGTGTAATCCGACGGCCAAAGGGAGGGGAGCTGTTTTTT.

The chain links TRBV20-1 to TRBJ2-3; weak D call: TRBD2 (5 bases). V was pared by 5 bases and J by 7 bases, with 10 bases between. Germline-derived CDR1 and CDR2 are DFQATT and SNEGSKA (reference sequence). The CDR3 has 11 amino acids. The CDR3 DNA sequence: TGCAGTGCTCCCGAGGGTAATACGCAGTATTTT. Its translation is CSAPEGNTQYF.

This chain connects TRBV2 to TRBJ2-7; tentative D call: TRBD1 (5 bases). Trimming took off 7 bases at V and 3 bases at J, with 13 bases between the two ends. The CDR3 contains 13 residues. Germline CDR1 is SNHLY and CDR2 is FYNNEI. The CDR3 coding sequence is TGTGCCAGCAAGATCTACAGGCTCTACGAGCAGTACTTC. Its translation is CASKIYRLYEQYF.

Concerning this clonotype: One end of the junction is discordant with germline, which a read error may explain. The chain joins TRBV4-1 to TRBJ1-2; a possible D gene is TRBD1 (5 bases). Germline V gene data show CDR1 as MGHRA and CDR2 as YSYEKL. CDR3 length equals 12 residues. The chain's CDR3 is CASSHLRDFPVF. The CDR3 nucleotides read TGCGCCAGCAGCCATCTACGGGACTTCCCAGTCTTC.

V and J are TRBV11-1 and TRBJ2-5, with 15 bases aligning to TRBD2. Germline assignment: CDR1 SGHAT and CDR2 FQDESV (reference sequence). The CDR3 contains 18 residues. V lost 5 bases and J lost 1; bases outside the gene matches: 8. For the CDR3, the DNA is TGTGCCAGCAGCCAAGGGACTAGCGGGAGGTTTGTCCAAGAGACCCAGTACTTC. Protein product: CASSQGTSGRFVQETQYF.

This clonotype appeared many times. The chain links TRBV29-1 to TRBJ2-3; the D gene is possibly TRBD2 (5 bases). The CDR3 extends over 13 amino acids. CDR1 is SQVTM and CDR2 is ANQGSEA in the germline V gene. The ends were cut back, 5 bases at V and 6 bases at J, with 15 bases in the middle. CDR3 nucleotides: TGCAGCGTTTACACTACCTGGACTGATACGCAGTATTTT. Translated: CSVYTTWTDTQYF.

This clonotype has ten or more counts. The J gene is TRBJ2-1, the V gene TRBV5-1; D remains unclear. V was pared by 2 bases and J by 4 bases, with 7 bases between. CDR3 size: 13 residues. CDR1 is SGHRS and CDR2 is YFSETQ in the germline V gene. The CDR3 spells CASSLHAYNEQFF. CDR3 bases: TGCGCCAGCAGCTTACACGCATACAATGAGCAGTTCTTC.

This clonotype was detected many times. The J gene is TRBJ2-5, the V gene TRBV18, with D unclear. Trimming took off 8 bases at V and 3 bases at J, with 7 bases between the two ends. Germline CDR1 and CDR2: KGHSH and LQKENI. The CDR3 is made up of 11 amino acids. The CDR3 spells CASSPEETQYF. The CDR3 DNA follows: TGTGCCAGCAGCCCGGAAGAGACCCAGTACTTC.

V gene TRBV5-1 combines with J gene TRBJ2-5, with TRBD2 as a possible D gene (5 bases). Germline CDR1 and CDR2: SGHRS and YFSETQ. The CDR3 length is 14 residues. Trimming removed 0 bases at V and 4 bases at J, with 10 bases between. The DNA of the CDR3 is TGCGCCAGCAGCTTGGGGGCTAGCCGAGAGACCCAGTACTTC. Translating gives CASSLGASRETQYF.